This T cell receptor beta chain was documented in a study of T cell repertoires and Cas9 in healthy adults. As for the study in general: CD4 and CD8 compartments: SpCas9-reactive T cells profiled for potency, cytotoxicity, lineage.

Produced via immunoSEQ multiplex PCR; TCRdb's table is partial and in-frame only. The table includes approximately 14,000 clones, about nine tenths detected once. The CDR3 contains 12 residues. Trimming removed 4 bases from V and 1 base from J, with 4 bases in between. Germline CDR1 reads LNHDA; CDR2 reads SQIVND (reference sequence). This receptor was obtained from a human donor in good health. The sequenced sample consisted of Tregs (CD4+, CD25+, CD127-, CD137-, CD154-) from PBMCs; culture status not recorded. The rearrangement links TRBV19 to TRBJ1-1, with no clear D. CDR3 nucleotide sequence: TGTGCCAGTAGTAGGCAGAACACTGAAGCTTTCTTT. Translated, it gives CASSRQNTEAFF.